Listed below are T cell receptor beta chains from one sample, sequenced in a study of T-cell memory formation after mild COVID-19. MiXCR, run by TCRdb on the 5' RACE reads, gives a single entry per CDR3 protein. There are about 470,000 distinct CDR3 sequences in the sample; around 27% occur only once, and under 15% lies in the top ten. Sequencing used PBMCs or a T cell subset sorted from them (not recorded which). All receptors come from an adult woman who had mild COVID-19 (a few samples of this study predate the infection). Cell type and time point are not known. The conserved cysteine and the conserved F or W are not part of the CDR3 here.

cdr3_length: 16
v_call: TRBV4-1
cdr3_aa: ASSQPTLAGGSTDTQY

cdr3_length: 14
v_call: TRBV7-9
cdr3_aa: ASSIIAGGPVNEQF

cdr3_length: 14
v_call: TRBV5-6
cdr3_aa: ASSLGPGTVKNGYT

cdr3_length: 11
v_call: TRBV3-1
cdr3_aa: ASSLVNTDTQY

cdr3_length: 11
v_call: TRBV12-3/TRBV12-4
cdr3_aa: ASKKGGAYEQY

cdr3_length: 13
v_call: TRBV7-2
cdr3_aa: ASSIGTGKGYEQY

cdr3_length: 15
v_call: TRBV6-5
cdr3_aa: ASSYSTSTVSSYEQY

cdr3_length: 16
v_call: TRBV18
cdr3_aa: ASSPPGTGGIRTDTQY

cdr3_length: 11
v_call: TRBV4-2
cdr3_aa: ASSQEKGAEAF

cdr3_length: 12
v_call: TRBV5-1
cdr3_aa: ASSLELGVTEAF

cdr3_length: 12
v_call: TRBV2
cdr3_aa: ASRTGRLGETQY

cdr3_length: 11
v_call: TRBV7-8
cdr3_aa: ASSLGSWKTQY

cdr3_length: 14
v_call: TRBV30
cdr3_aa: AWRGRDRAQRGELF

cdr3_length: 15
v_call: TRBV25-1
cdr3_aa: ASSELGKGGTTDTQY

cdr3_length: 17
v_call: TRBV4-2
cdr3_aa: ASSQGAGTSGPPTYEQY

cdr3_length: 13
v_call: TRBV5-1
cdr3_aa: ASSFGGREYNEQF

cdr3_length: 16
v_call: TRBV5-1
cdr3_aa: ASSHGYRAKGFNYGYT

cdr3_length: 11
v_call: TRBV29-1
cdr3_aa: SAFSGGGNTIY

cdr3_length: 13
v_call: TRBV5-1
cdr3_aa: ASSMTSGGQETQY

cdr3_length: 14
v_call: TRBV5-1
cdr3_aa: ASSLPGPSSTDTQY

cdr3_length: 11
v_call: TRBV5-1
cdr3_aa: ASSFQLGDTQY

cdr3_length: 12
v_call: TRBV5-1
cdr3_aa: ASSLGQGADEQY

cdr3_length: 13
v_call: TRBV7-8
cdr3_aa: ASHYGGRSNQPQH

cdr3_length: 10
v_call: TRBV6-4
cdr3_aa: ASRGGDTEAF

cdr3_length: 10
v_call: TRBV27
cdr3_aa: ATRQANYGYT

cdr3_length: 12
v_call: TRBV6-2/TRBV6-3
cdr3_aa: ASNSVSMNTEAF

cdr3_length: 14
v_call: TRBV5-5
cdr3_aa: ASSPGTGLWNTEAF

cdr3_length: 11
v_call: TRBV10-3
cdr3_aa: AISSRGGQPQH

cdr3_length: 10
v_call: TRBV18
cdr3_aa: ASSPEAETQY

cdr3_length: 8
v_call: TRBV29-1
cdr3_aa: SVLYNEQF

cdr3_length: 13
v_call: TRBV7-2
cdr3_aa: ASSRGGLGNQPQH

cdr3_length: 18
v_call: TRBV3-2
cdr3_aa: ASSQDTFPLGELAKNIQY

cdr3_length: 12
v_call: TRBV9
cdr3_aa: ASSVAVTGNEQY

cdr3_length: 15
v_call: TRBV5-1
cdr3_aa: ASSPQAELAGGGEQF

cdr3_length: 13
v_call: TRBV7-2
cdr3_aa: ASSLPQISTDTQY

cdr3_length: 13
v_call: TRBV18
cdr3_aa: ASSQDRVLLNEQF

cdr3_length: 14
v_call: TRBV15
cdr3_aa: ATSRDYSGTHNEQF

cdr3_length: 10
v_call: TRBV20-1
cdr3_aa: SATGGNYGYT

cdr3_length: 13
v_call: TRBV20-1
cdr3_aa: SARVFGTGASEAF

cdr3_length: 13
v_call: TRBV10-3
cdr3_aa: AISESVSGTDTQY

cdr3_length: 12
v_call: TRBV19
cdr3_aa: ASSTQGFGNIQY

cdr3_length: 16
v_call: TRBV5-1
cdr3_aa: ASSPSAGGSGGANEQY

cdr3_length: 11
v_call: TRBV20-1
cdr3_aa: SALRQGAPEAF

cdr3_length: 15
v_call: TRBV10-3
cdr3_aa: AISSTSGTLSTDTQY

cdr3_length: 13
v_call: TRBV27
cdr3_aa: ASSSAPDRVGAQY

cdr3_length: 12
v_call: TRBV3-1
cdr3_aa: ASSWEQGRDGYT

cdr3_length: 13
v_call: TRBV6-6
cdr3_aa: ASSYSTQGNSPLH

cdr3_length: 12
v_call: TRBV4-1
cdr3_aa: ASSTGLNTGELF

cdr3_length: 13
v_call: TRBV4-2
cdr3_aa: ASSLNRGSYDEQF

cdr3_length: 14
v_call: TRBV6-5
cdr3_aa: ASSDPGRAEGYGYT

cdr3_length: 13
v_call: TRBV24-1
cdr3_aa: ATSDLQGQGNEQF